These 9 T cell receptor beta chains share one sample of origin, sequenced in a study of blood T cell repertoires in COVID-19. The assay was immunoSEQ multiplex PCR, and TCRdb's table has in-frame clones only and misses some. This sample has approximately 300,000 clones; roughly nine tenths occur once, and the top ten carry 2.2%. The sequencing input was peripheral blood. Source of these receptors: a woman between 50 and 59 years old who had recovered from COVID-19.

The chain is built from TRBV10-3 and TRBJ2-7, with TRBD1 matching 10 bases. Germline-derived CDR1 and CDR2 are ENHRY and SYGVKD. This CDR3 contains 15 residues. Trimming at V came to 4 bases and at J to 0 bases, leaving 3 bases not matched to a gene. CDR3 sequence: CAISGGQGRSYEQYF. For the CDR3, the DNA is TGTGCCATCAGTGGGGGACAGGGGCGCTCCTACGAGCAGTACTTC.

The chain uses TRBV7-8 and TRBJ2-5; D perhaps matches TRBD2 (5 bases). The V end was cut by 1 base, the J end by 0 bases, with 9 bases between. The length of the CDR3 is 15 residues. CDR1 and CDR2 from the germline V gene are SGHVS and FQNEAQ. The CDR3 DNA reads TGTGCCAGCAGCTTAGGTGGCGGGTACCAAGAGACCCAGTACTTC. It specifies CASSLGGGYQETQYF.

The rearrangement joins TRBV18 to TRBJ1-1; D call uncertain. This CDR3 has 14 residues. V lost 5 bases to trimming and J lost 0 bases, with 10 bases between them. Germline V gene data show CDR1 as KGHSH and CDR2 as LQKENI. CDR3 residues: CASSALGMNTEAFF. CDR3 nucleotides: TGTGCCAGCTCAGCCTTGGGCATGAACACTGAAGCTTTCTTT. The full variable domain, rest sourced from reference TRBV18 and TRBJ1-1, is NAGVMQNPRHLVRRRGQEARLRCSPMKGHSHVYWYRQLPEEGLKFMVYLQKENIIDESGMPKERFSAEFPKEGPSILRIQQVVRGDSAAYFCASSALGMNTEAFFGQGTRLTVV.

This chain links TRBV19 with TRBJ1-1, with unresolved D. This CDR3 spans 16 amino acids. CDR1 is LNHDA and CDR2 is SQIVND in the germline V gene (reference sequence). The V gene lost 6 bases and the J gene lost 1 base, with 18 bases spanning the gap. CDR3 sequence (DNA): TGTGCCAGTAGGCCGGTTCGAACAGCTAAGAACACTGAAGCTTTCTTT. This encodes CASRPVRTAKNTEAFF.

The rearrangement links TRBV10-3 to TRBJ1-1, with D maybe TRBD1 (6 bases). Trimming took 0 bases from V and 3 from J, leaving 8 bases between them. The germline CDR1 and CDR2 sequences are ENHRY and SYGVKD. This CDR3 is 14 amino acids long. CDR3 loop: CAISESDSDTEAFF. The CDR3 coding sequence is TGTGCCATCAGTGAGTCGGACAGTGACACTGAAGCTTTCTTT.

The chain combines TRBV30 with TRBJ1-6, with 7 bases aligning to TRBD1. J was trimmed by 8 bases and V by 2 bases; bases with no gene match: 6. Germline V gives CDR1 GTSNPN, CDR2 SVGIG (reference sequence). There are 14 residues in the CDR3. CDR3 bases: TGTGCCTGGAGTCTCAGGGGGGAAGATTCACCCCTCCACTTT. It specifies CAWSLRGEDSPLHF.

The chain links TRBV6-6 to TRBJ1-2; 9 bases are a match to TRBD1. CDR3 length: 13 residues. Germline CDR1 and CDR2: MNHNY and SVGAGI (reference sequence). V dropped 5 bases and J dropped 6; count of bases not matched to a gene: 4. The CDR3, as DNA: TGTGCCAGCAGTCTCGACAGGGGGGATGGCTACACCTTC. As protein: CASSLDRGDGYTF.

The CDR3 coding sequence is TGTGCCAGCAGTGGGAGCTCCTATAATTCACCCCTCCACTTT. Protein product: CASSGSSYNSPLHF. The chain couples TRBV7-9 to TRBJ1-6; D unresolved. V was cut by 6 bases and J by 0 bases, with 6 bases left in between. This CDR3 is built from 14 residues. Germline V CDR1 and CDR2: SEHNR, FQNEAQ (reference sequence).

This chain uses TRBV18 with TRBJ2-6; D unresolved. CDR3 length: 17 residues. Germline CDR1 and CDR2: KGHSH and LQKENI. Between the trimmed V and J ends, which lost 1 base and 4 bases, there was a span of 14 bases. CDR3 protein: CASSPQVRVAGANVLTF. DNA for the CDR3: TGTGCCAGCTCACCACAGGTCCGGGTAGCCGGGGCCAACGTCCTGACTTTC. Drawing the rest from reference TRBV18 and TRBJ2-6, the complete variable domain is NAGVMQNPRHLVRRRGQEARLRCSPMKGHSHVYWYRQLPEEGLKFMVYLQKENIIDESGMPKERFSAEFPKEGPSILRIQQVVRGDSAAYFCASSPQVRVAGANVLTFGAGSRLTVL.